Listed here are 28 T cell receptor beta chains from one sample, sequenced in a study of blood T cells in healthy people across ages. Primers used in a second PCR of roughly 6 to 12 cycles were a sample-barcoded 5' primer and a J-beta primer mix. TCRdb reprocessed the 5' RACE reads with MiXCR, giving one entry per CDR3 protein. The sample lists around 800,000 distinct CDR3 sequences; more than 25% were seen once. The same data also contributed to another study, on T cells of mothers and their children.

The specimen was blood. The receptor source for this set is a boy between 10 and 17 years old in good health.

The rearrangement joins TRBV5-1 to TRBJ2-2; tentatively, D is TRBD1 (7 bases). Trimming stripped 6 bases from V and 1 base from J, with 16 bases between. CDR1 is SGHRS, CDR2 YFSETQ, per germline. The CDR3 contains 16 residues. CDR3 protein: CASMVSGGLNTGELFF. In DNA form, the CDR3 reads TGCGCCAGCATGGTGTCAGGGGGACTGAACACCGGGGAGCTGTTTTTT.

V gene TRBV7-2 combines with J gene TRBJ2-7, with D unclear. Germline V gene data show CDR1 as SGHTA and CDR2 as FQGNSA. This CDR3 has 13 residues. The ends were cut back, 5 bases at V and 9 bases at J, with 17 bases in the middle. DNA for the CDR3: TGTGCCAGCAGCCCCGGCCCTACGGGCGGGCAGTACTTC. Its translation: CASSPGPTGGQYF. Supplemented by reference TRBV7-2 and TRBJ2-7, the full variable domain reads GAGVSQSPSNKVTEKGKDVELRCDPISGHTALYWYRQSLGQGLEFLIYFQGNSAPDKSGLPSDRFSAERTGGSVSTLTIQRTQQEDSAVYLCASSPGPTGGQYFGPGTRLTVT.

The rearrangement joins TRBV12-3 or TRBV12-4 to TRBJ1-1; TRBD1 might be the D (5 bases). Trimming cost V 6 bases and J 5 bases, with 13 bases left between them. The CDR3 is made up of 13 amino acids. CDR3 DNA: TGTGCCAGCAGCTCGGGACTGCGAACTGAAGCTTTCTTT. It is translated as CASSSGLRTEAFF.

This clonotype has just a few counts. The J gene is TRBJ2-5, the V gene TRBV18; 7 bases agree with TRBD1. The DNA end is more similar to TRBJ2-1, so the J call may be wrong. This CDR3 contains 15 residues. From germline, CDR1 is KGHSH and CDR2 LQKENI. CDR3 residues: CASSPQTGQDNEQFF. CDR3 coding DNA: TGTGCCAGCTCACCCCAGACAGGGCAGGACAATGAGCAGTTCTTC.

This clonotype was counted a single time. V is TRBV20-1 and J is TRBJ1-4; tentatively, D is TRBD1 (5 bases). Trimming left V 5 bases short and J 7 bases short, with 14 bases between. The CDR3 consists of 13 residues. The germline V gene encodes CDR1 DFQATT and CDR2 SNEGSKA (reference sequence). The CDR3 DNA follows: TGCAGTGCTTCAGGGACGTGGGGTGAAAAACTGTTTTTT. Amino acid sequence: CSASGTWGEKLFF.

This clonotype was counted between two and nine times. The chain links TRBV14 to TRBJ2-3; D gene ambiguous. Germline V lookup: CDR1 SGHDN, CDR2 FVKESK. V lost 4 bases and J 9 bases, leaving 14 bases between the germline ends. CDR3 length: 13 amino acids. The CDR3 nucleotides are TGTGCCAGCAGCCTTTACAGCGTTAACACGCAGTATTTT. As protein: CASSLYSVNTQYF.

The J gene is TRBJ2-3, the V gene TRBV15; possibly TRBD2 for D (5 bases). Germline CDR1 is LNHNV and CDR2 is YYDKDF (reference sequence). The CDR3 runs 17 residues. Trimming pared 1 base from V and 0 bases from J, leaving 14 bases between. In nucleotides, the CDR3 is TGTGCCACCAGCAGAGGGTGGAGGACCTCTAGCACAGATACGCAGTATTTT. The encoded protein is CATSRGWRTSSTDTQYF.

The CDR3 region is CSAQEGVRGQETQYF. The DNA for the CDR3 is TGCAGCGCCCAGGAAGGGGTCAGAGGCCAAGAGACCCAGTACTTC. This sequence joins TRBV29-1 and TRBJ2-5; tentatively, D is TRBD1 (5 bases). Trimming pared 7 bases from V and 1 base from J, leaving 19 bases between. Germline V gene lookup returns CDR1 SQVTM and CDR2 ANQGSEA. The CDR3 loop spans 15 amino acids.

The chain is built from TRBV20-1 and TRBJ1-4, with D unclear. The CDR3 loop spans 14 amino acids. Between the trimmed V and J ends, which lost 3 bases and 1 base, there was a span of 9 bases. Germline loops: CDR1 DFQATT, CDR2 SNEGSKA (reference sequence). The CDR3 spells CSARRDETNEKLFF. CDR3 nucleotide sequence: TGCAGTGCTAGGAGAGATGAAACTAATGAAAAACTGTTTTTT.

In regard to this clonotype: A read error may account for a junction end that differs from germline. The chain carries TRBV5-1 and TRBJ2-5; 8 bases map to TRBD1. Near its end, the DNA agrees better with TRBJ2-7, so the J call may be wrong. The CDR3 length is 15 residues. In germline, CDR1 is SGHRS, CDR2 YFSETQ. The CDR3 DNA sequence: TGCGCCAGCAGACGGACAGGGCCGGGCTCCCACGAGCAGTACTTC. This gives the protein CASRRTGPGSHEQYF.

This clonotype was seen just once. At one boundary the junction diverges from the germline segment, which might be a read error. This chain connects TRBV20-1 to TRBJ2-1; 7 bases are a match to TRBD2. Germline CDR1 and CDR2: DFQATT and SNEGSKA (reference sequence). The CDR3 is 17 amino acids. CDR3 DNA sequence: TGCAGTGCTAGAGATCTGGAGCGGGGCTCGCAATCCAATGTGCAGTTCTTC. Translated, it gives CSARDLERGSQSNVQFF.

Note on this clonotype: The germline gene is not matched at one end of the junction; a read error may be the cause. The gene calls are TRBV20-1 and TRBJ2-5; D unclear. The CDR3 is made up of 14 amino acids. Germline lookup yields CDR1 DFQATT and CDR2 SNEGSKA (reference sequence). The CDR3 DNA is TGCAGTGCTGGAGAAGGTTGGGCAGTAGAGACCCAGTACTTC. Translation gives CSAGEGWAVETQYF.

The chain carries TRBV6-6 and TRBJ1-1; no firm D call. V was trimmed by 0 bases and J by 0 bases, leaving 8 bases between them. CDR1 is MNHNY, CDR2 SVGAGI, per germline (reference sequence). This CDR3 spans 15 amino acids. CDR3 amino acids: CASSYSGQMNTEAFF. In nucleotides, the CDR3 is TGTGCCAGCAGTTACTCAGGGCAGATGAACACTGAAGCTTTCTTT.

There are a few counts of this clonotype. The genes are TRBV12-5 and TRBJ1-3; D unclear. This CDR3 contains 14 residues. V gave up 2 bases and J gave up 4 bases, with 9 bases separating them. Germline CDR1 and CDR2: LGHNT and FRNRAP. This CDR3 is CASGLSGFGNTIYF. The CDR3, as DNA: TGTGCTAGTGGTTTGTCGGGGTTCGGAAACACCATATATTTT. Drawing the rest from reference TRBV12-5 and TRBJ1-3, the complete variable domain is DARVTQTPRHKVTEMGQEVTMRCQPILGHNTVFWYRQTMMQGLELLAYFRNRAPLDDSGMPKDRFSAEMPDATLATLKIQPSEPRDSAVYFCASGLSGFGNTIYFGEGSWLTVV.

The chain links TRBV3-1 to TRBJ2-5, with TRBD2 matching 7 bases. V was pared by 7 bases and J by 2 bases, with 10 bases of the junction left unmatched. This CDR3 has 15 residues. Per the germline V gene, CDR1 is LGHDT and CDR2 is YNNKEL (reference sequence). DNA for the CDR3: TGTGCCAGCATCTCCACTGGGGGGGGACAAGAGACCCAGTACTTC. This sequence encodes CASISTGGGQETQYF.

V and J are TRBV3-1 and TRBJ2-7; 8 bases line up with TRBD2. The J call is in doubt because the DNA end fits TRBJ2-5 better. Germline CDR1 is LGHDT and CDR2 is YNNKEL (reference sequence). The CDR3 loop spans 15 amino acids. CDR3 DNA: TGTGCCAGCAGCCAAGATACGCCTAGCGGGGAGACCCAGTACTTC. Protein product: CASSQDTPSGETQYF.

There are a few counts of this clonotype. The chain is built from TRBV12-3 or TRBV12-4 and TRBJ2-5, with 8 bases aligning to TRBD1. The J call is uncertain, as TRBJ2-7 better fits the DNA end. This CDR3 spans 16 amino acids. The CDR3 nucleotides are TGTGCCAGCAGTTTCGGCGAGACAGGGGTTTCCTACGAGCAGTACTTC. As protein: CASSFGETGVSYEQYF.

The chain recombines TRBV3-1 with TRBJ2-5; 9 bases are a match to TRBD2. Germline CDR1 reads LGHDT; CDR2 reads YNNKEL (reference sequence). CDR3 length: 16 residues. The V segment lost 2 bases and the J segment 2 bases; nucleotides outside the gene matches: 6. CDR3 residues: CASSQRSGGIQETQYF. The CDR3 DNA is TGTGCCAGCAGCCAAAGAAGCGGGGGGATTCAAGAGACCCAGTACTTC.

This clonotype was found a few times. The rearrangement joins TRBV2 to TRBJ2-2; D not certain. Germline lookup yields CDR1 SNHLY and CDR2 FYNNEI. V was cut by 5 bases and J by 4 bases, with 11 bases left in between. CDR3 size: 14 residues. CDR3 in DNA: TGTGCCAGCAGTCTATATCCCGGCACCGGGGAGCTGTTTTTT. Residues: CASSLYPGTGELFF.

The chain has TRBV9 and TRBJ1-1; D is perhaps TRBD1 (6 bases). Germline lookup yields CDR1 SGDLS and CDR2 YYNGEE. The CDR3 has 14 amino acids. Trimming shortened V by 3 bases and J by 1 base, and 10 bases separated the two germline ends. For the CDR3, the DNA is TGTGCCAGCAGCGCCGTGGACAGGAACACTGAAGCTTTCTTT. This encodes CASSAVDRNTEAFF. The full variable domain, with the rest looked up from reference TRBV9 and TRBJ1-1, is DSGVTQTPKHLITATGQRVTLRCSPRSGDLSVYWYQQSLDQGLQFLIQYYNGEERAKGNILERFSAQQFPDLHSELNLSSLELGDSALYFCASSAVDRNTEAFFGQGTRLTVV.

The gene calls are TRBV6-6 and TRBJ2-1; TRBD1 agrees at 7 bases. The assigned J gene may be wrong: the sequence end matches TRBJ2-7 better. Germline V CDR1 and CDR2: MNHNY, SVGAGI (reference sequence). The CDR3 runs 14 residues. In DNA, the CDR3 is TGTGCCAGCAGTTACGACAGGGACTCCTACGAGCAGTACTTC. Translating gives CASSYDRDSYEQYF.

This clonotype has just a few counts. The V and J genes are TRBV3-1 and TRBJ2-1, with a tentative D call TRBD1 (5 bases). The CDR3 runs 14 residues. V lost 5 bases to trimming and J lost 7 bases, with 15 bases between them. Germline V gives CDR1 LGHDT, CDR2 YNNKEL (reference sequence). In DNA, the CDR3 is TGTGCCAGCAGCTCAGGGTCCTCGACGAATGAGCAGTTCTTC. Amino acid sequence: CASSSGSSTNEQFF.

The chain combines TRBV7-6 with TRBJ2-7, with D unresolved. Trimming left V 5 bases short and J 3 bases short, with 11 bases between. CDR3 length equals 13 residues. The germline CDR1 and CDR2 sequences are SGHVS and FNYEAQ. For the CDR3, the DNA is TGTGCCAGCAGCAAAACTCTTAGCTACGAGCAGTACTTC. Translating gives CASSKTLSYEQYF.

The chain is built from TRBV20-1 and TRBJ2-1, with 12 bases fitting TRBD2. In germline, CDR1 is DFQATT, CDR2 SNEGSKA (reference sequence). V dropped 5 bases and J dropped 8; count of bases not matched to a gene: 7. This CDR3 region has 14 residues. The CDR3: CSAATSGGWDEQFF. In DNA form, the CDR3 reads TGCAGTGCTGCTACTAGCGGGGGGTGGGATGAGCAGTTCTTC.

The rearrangement uses TRBV3-1 and TRBJ2-5, with D unresolved. CDR3 length: 14 residues. Trimming took 3 bases from V and 5 from J, leaving 13 bases between them. In germline, CDR1 is LGHDT, CDR2 YNNKEL (reference sequence). CDR3 region: CASSQGGILETQYF. The CDR3 DNA follows: TGTGCCAGCAGCCAGGGTGGTATTTTGGAGACCCAGTACTTC.

This clonotype was seen only a few times. The V gene is TRBV20-1, the J gene TRBJ2-5; TRBD2 aligns across 11 bases. Trimming took 3 bases from V and 5 from J; bases not matched to a gene: 8. The CDR3 is 15 amino acids. CDR1 is DFQATT and CDR2 is SNEGSKA in the germline V gene (reference sequence). The CDR3: CSARATSGGIETQYF. CDR3 DNA sequence: TGCAGTGCTAGGGCTACTAGCGGGGGTATTGAGACCCAGTACTTC.

V and J are TRBV6-6 and TRBJ2-5, with D uncertain. The CDR3 consists of 14 residues. V was shortened by 0 bases and J by 5 bases, with 10 bases between the two germline ends. Per germline, CDR1 MNHNY and CDR2 SVGAGI (reference sequence). The CDR3: CASSYSVSPETQYF. The CDR3 bases are TGTGCCAGCAGTTACTCAGTTAGCCCGGAGACCCAGTACTTC.

This clonotype was recorded a few times. The CDR3 sequence is CASRYRDQDQYF. DNA of the CDR3: TGTGCCAGCAGGTACAGGGATCAGGATCAGTACTTC. The chain employs TRBV12-3 or TRBV12-4 and TRBJ2-4, with D perhaps TRBD1 (6 bases). This CDR3 is 12 amino acids long. Trimming left V 6 bases short and J 12 bases short, with 15 bases between.